This T cell receptor beta chain was sequenced in a study of somatic mutations in cytotoxic T cells in rheumatoid arthritis. Overall study context: The flow sorting of some V beta antibody-stained T-cell populations reached nearly 100% purity, and the sorted populations included V beta1+ cells sequenced for TCRB.

Findings and limits, study-wide: Rising age went with increasing CD8+ clonality in rheumatoid arthritis patients; healthy controls showed no such increase. Reported slight underrepresentation of TRBV07 in rheumatoid arthritis patients was not subjected to multiple-comparison adjustment. More than 20% of CD8+ cells belonged to the largest clone in about an eighth of the roughly 65 patients.

This table comes from immunoSEQ multiplex PCR, and its TCRdb copy is limited to in-frame clones, with some not included. The sample yields under 20,000 clones, nearly 80% seen once. A remark on this clone: What it binds is not known.

Germline V gene lookup returns CDR1 MDHEN and CDR2 SYDVKM. The CDR3 contains 12 residues. V was cut by 6 bases and J by 1 base, with 6 bases left in between. The source material was CD8+ T cells sorted from blood. The TCR comes from an adult with rheumatoid arthritis. The J gene is TRBJ1-1, the V gene TRBV28; unclear D gene. Here the CDR3 DNA reads TGTGCCAGCAGAGACGGGAACACTGAAGCTTTCTTT. Amino acid sequence: CASRDGNTEAFF.